The 4 T cell receptor beta chains given below trace back to one sample, sequenced in a study of shared clonotypes between healthy human individuals. Clones were sequenced by immunoSEQ multiplex PCR, and TCRdb holds only the in-frame ones, with some missing. The sample lists approximately 530,000 clones, about 96% occurring once. Sequenced sample: naive CD4+ T cells sorted from blood. The subset denotes: CD45RA+ positively selected. Receptors were obtained from a woman in her twenties or thirties in good health.

The chain carries TRBV5-1 and TRBJ2-7; 7 positions match TRBD1. This CDR3 has 14 amino acids. The trim removed 3 bases at V and 4 bases at J, leaving 7 bases unmatched. Germline V gene sequence: CDR1 SGHRS, CDR2 YFSETQ. This CDR3 reads CASSYGQVPYEQYF. For the CDR3, the DNA is TGCGCCAGCAGCTATGGACAGGTACCATACGAGCAGTACTTC.

This chain uses TRBV6-4 with TRBJ2-2; D unclear. V lost 0 bases and J 7 bases, leaving 9 bases between the germline ends. CDR1 is MRHNA, CDR2 SNTAGT, per germline. The CDR3 is made up of 14 amino acids. CDR3 coding DNA: TGTGCCAGCAGTGACTCGTGGGCCGGCGGGGAGCTGTTTTTT. Protein: CASSDSWAGGELFF.

Worth noting for this clone: The sample carries other DNA sequences with the same CDR3. The gene calls are TRBV7-3 and TRBJ2-1, with no clear D. The CDR3 contains 12 residues. Germline V gene sequence: CDR1 SGHTA, CDR2 FQGTGA. With 2 bases removed from V and 7 bases from J, the gap between germline ends came to 6 bases. The CDR3 loop reads CASSLGLNEQFF. CDR3 in DNA: TGTGCCAGCAGCTTAGGTTTGAATGAGCAGTTCTTC.

The rearrangement uses TRBV7-3 and TRBJ2-1; 7 bases fit TRBD2. V trimming: 1 base; J trimming: 7 bases; junction bases outside the gene matches: 7. Germline CDR1 SGHTA, CDR2 FQGTGA. The CDR3 loop spans 15 amino acids. The CDR3 loop reads CASSLNRGVVNEQFF. For the CDR3, the DNA is TGTGCCAGCAGCTTAAATCGGGGGGTGGTAAATGAGCAGTTCTTC.